Presented here are 27 T cell receptor beta chains from one specimen sequenced in a study of blood T cell repertoires in COVID-19. Clones were read by immunoSEQ multiplex PCR, and TCRdb kept only the in-frame ones, dropping some. The top ten hold about 4.1% of the sample, which has about 130,000 clones, roughly 89% seen once. Sequencing was performed on peripheral blood. The source of these receptors is a man aged 55 to 70 with COVID-19, enrolled during active disease.

V is TRBV7-3 and J is TRBJ1-2; 7 bases are a match to TRBD1. Germline loops: CDR1 SGHTA, CDR2 FQGTGA. V was pared by 5 bases and J by 3 bases, with 6 bases of the junction left unmatched. The CDR3 sequence is 14 residues long. CDR3 coding DNA: TGTGCCAGCAGCGAACGAGGGGGCGACTATGGCTACACCTTC. This translates into CASSERGGDYGYTF.

This sequence joins TRBV11-2 and TRBJ2-2, with D maybe TRBD2 (5 bases). The length of the CDR3 is 17 residues. V was pared by 5 bases and J by 3 bases, with 19 bases between. CDR1 is SGHAT, CDR2 FQNNGV, per germline. The CDR3: CASSVIPAGVYTGELFF. DNA of the CDR3: TGTGCCAGCAGCGTCATCCCCGCCGGGGTATACACCGGGGAGCTGTTTTTT.

This clone was seen a single time. The chain couples TRBV5-6 to TRBJ2-1; 11 bases match TRBD2. The CDR3 is made up of 15 amino acids. The V gene end was trimmed by 0 bases and the J gene end by 14 bases; junction bases not matched to a gene: 10. Germline V CDR1 and CDR2: SGHDT, YYEEEE. In nucleotides, the CDR3 is TGTGCCAGCAGCTTGGCGCTAGCGGGGGGCTCTCTGGAGTTCTTC. It codes for CASSLALAGGSLEFF.

This clone has only a few counts. This chain connects TRBV4-3 to TRBJ1-6, with 7 bases fitting TRBD1. The junction had 6 bases not matched to a gene; V was cut back by 4 bases and J by 9 bases. Germline V lookup: CDR1 LGHNA, CDR2 YSLEER. The CDR3 totals 14 residues. The DNA for the CDR3 is TGCGCCAGCAGCCTCACAGGGGTGGCTTCACCCCTCCACTTT. Translated, it gives CASSLTGVASPLHF.

The V gene is TRBV14, the J gene TRBJ1-3; 9 bases agree with TRBD1. The V gene's germline CDR1 is SGHDN and CDR2 FVKESK. Trimming at V came to 2 bases and at J to 6 bases, leaving 8 bases not matched to a gene. This CDR3 region has 16 residues. For the CDR3, the DNA is TGTGCCAGCAGCCAACCTCCGGGACAGGGTACAAACACCATATATTTT. This sequence encodes CASSQPPGQGTNTIYF.

The rearrangement joins TRBV15 to TRBJ1-2; 8 nucleotides agree with TRBD1. V lost 1 base, J lost 1 base, and 8 bases stayed unmatched. Germline V lookup: CDR1 LNHNV, CDR2 YYDKDF (reference sequence). The CDR3 totals 17 residues. The CDR3 nucleotides are TGTGCCACCAGCAGAGGGACAGGGCCGATTCGTAACTATGGCTACACCTTC. This encodes CATSRGTGPIRNYGYTF.

The chain is built from TRBV6-6 and TRBJ1-4, with D maybe TRBD1 (6 bases). Trimming cost V 5 bases and J 4 bases, with 14 bases left between them. Germline CDR1 and CDR2: MNHNY and SVGAGI (reference sequence). The CDR3 has 15 amino acids. In DNA form, the CDR3 reads TGTGCCAGCAGTAAAAGGACAGTTGGTAATGAAAAACTGTTTTTT. Amino acids: CASSKRTVGNEKLFF.

As concerns this clone: The germline gene is not matched at one end of the junction; a read error may be the cause. This chain joins TRBV12-3 or TRBV12-4 and TRBJ2-1; no clear D gene. The CDR3 is 13 residues long. The CDR3 DNA sequence: TGTGCCAGCAGCTTAGCCGCGGCAATGGGGCAGTTCTTC. It specifies CASSLAAAMGQFF.

The J gene is TRBJ2-5, the V gene TRBV7-9; weak D call: TRBD1 (5 bases). Germline lookup yields CDR1 SEHNR and CDR2 FQNEAQ (reference sequence). This CDR3 has 13 amino acids. Deletions cut 5 bases from V and 5 bases from J, with 12 bases between. The CDR3 loop is CASSLLPGETQYF. The CDR3 coding sequence is TGTGCCAGCAGCCTCTTGCCAGGGGAGACCCAGTACTTC. Variable domain in full (rest from reference TRBV7-9 and TRBJ2-5): DTGVSQNPRHKITKRGQNVTFRCDPISEHNRLYWYRQTLGQGPEFLTYFQNEAQLEKSRLLSDRFSAERPKGSFSTLEIQRTEQGDSAMYLCASSLLPGETQYFGPGTRLLVL.

The rearrangement uses TRBV28 and TRBJ1-4; weak D call: TRBD1 (6 bases). V dropped 5 bases and J dropped 5 bases, with 15 bases sitting between them. This CDR3 is 15 amino acids long. Germline CDR1 MDHEN, CDR2 SYDVKM. Here the CDR3 reads CASSARGSANEKLFF. The DNA for the CDR3 is TGTGCCAGCAGTGCCAGGGGTTCGGCGAATGAAAAACTGTTTTTT.

The V call is TRBV28, the J call TRBJ1-2; D is possibly TRBD1 (5 bases). V lost 2 bases and J 8 bases, leaving 9 bases between the germline ends. The V gene's germline CDR1 is MDHEN and CDR2 SYDVKM. CDR3 length equals 12 residues. CDR3 bases: TGTGCCAGCAGTTTAAAGCAGGGAGGCTACACCTTC. The encoded protein is CASSLKQGGYTF.

V usage is TRBV28 and J usage is TRBJ1-1, with D unclear. This CDR3 is built from 13 residues. CDR1 is MDHEN and CDR2 is SYDVKM in the germline V gene. The V gene lost 1 base and the J gene lost 6 bases, with 9 bases spanning the gap. CDR3 amino acids: CASSLLGKAEAFF. CDR3 nucleotide sequence: TGTGCCAGCAGTTTATTGGGCAAAGCTGAAGCTTTCTTT. Drawing the rest from reference TRBV28 and TRBJ1-1, the complete variable domain is DVKVTQSSRYLVKRTGEKVFLECVQDMDHENMFWYRQDPGLGLRLIYFSYDVKMKEKGDIPEGYSVSREKKERFSLILESASTNQTSMYLCASSLLGKAEAFFGQGTRLTVV.

The chain employs TRBV27 and TRBJ2-3; TRBD1 aligns across 7 bases. V shed 0 bases, J shed 6 bases, and the junction held 3 bases outside the gene matches. Germline-derived CDR1 and CDR2 are MNHEY and SMNVEV (reference sequence). The CDR3 is 14 residues long. The DNA for the CDR3 is TGTGCCAGCAGTTTATCGCAGGGGGTGGATACGCAGTATTTT. Translated, it gives CASSLSQGVDTQYF.

The chain uses TRBV6-5 and TRBJ1-6; 9 nucleotides line up with TRBD1. This CDR3 spans 13 amino acids. Germline CDR1 MNHEY, CDR2 SVGAGI. The V segment lost 9 bases and the J segment 9 bases; nucleotides outside the gene matches: 6. The CDR3 bases are TGTGCCAGTTCGGGGACAGGGCGTTCACCCCTCCACTTT. The encoded protein is CASSGTGRSPLHF.

The chain has TRBV2 and TRBJ1-2, with 7 nucleotides matching TRBD1. CDR3 length: 13 amino acids. The germline gives CDR1 SNHLY, CDR2 FYNNEI. After removal of 5 bases from V and 5 bases from J, the junction contained 5 bases not matched to a gene. The DNA for the CDR3 is TGTGCCAGCAGTCGACAGGGAGAATATGGCTACACCTTC. Amino acids: CASSRQGEYGYTF.

The gene calls are TRBV7-2 and TRBJ2-1, with 9 nucleotides matching TRBD1. The junction had 15 bases not matched to a gene; V was cut back by 5 bases and J by 10 bases. Germline V gene sequence: CDR1 SGHTA, CDR2 FQGNSA. There are 16 residues in the CDR3. In nucleotides, the CDR3 is TGTGCCAGCAGCCGCGTTGCCGGGACAGGGAGAGTCGAGCAGTTCTTC. This translates into CASSRVAGTGRVEQFF. The full variable domain, rest sourced from reference TRBV7-2 and TRBJ2-1, is GAGVSQSPSNKVTEKGKDVELRCDPISGHTALYWYRQSLGQGLEFLIYFQGNSAPDKSGLPSDRFSAERTGGSVSTLTIQRTQQEDSAVYLCASSRVAGTGRVEQFFGPGTRLTVL.

The chain has TRBV28 and TRBJ1-5, with D perhaps TRBD1 (6 bases). The CDR3 runs 16 residues. Trimming pared 5 bases from V and 6 bases from J, leaving 20 bases between. Germline V gene data show CDR1 as MDHEN and CDR2 as SYDVKM. The DNA for the CDR3 is TGTGCCAGCAGTCTAGTGGGGCAGGGGAAGACTCAGCCCCAGCATTTT. It is translated as CASSLVGQGKTQPQHF.

The chain links TRBV24-1 to TRBJ1-1, with a possible D match to TRBD1 (6 bases). The germline CDR1 and CDR2 sequences are KGHDR and SFDVKD. The CDR3 has 16 amino acids. V lost 3 bases and J 1 base, leaving 14 bases between the germline ends. This CDR3 is CATSDLRTERNTEAFF. CDR3 in DNA: TGTGCCACCAGTGATCTGAGGACAGAGCGGAACACTGAAGCTTTCTTT.

This sequence joins TRBV19 and TRBJ2-3, with TRBD2 matching 8 bases. Germline V gene sequence: CDR1 LNHDA, CDR2 SQIVND (reference sequence). Trimming removed 11 bases from V and 3 bases from J; junction bases left unmatched: 13. CDR3 length: 15 residues. The CDR3 is CASKNLAGATDTQYF. For the CDR3, the DNA is TGTGCCTCTAAAAACCTAGCGGGCGCTACAGATACGCAGTATTTT.

This chain links TRBV21-1 with TRBJ1-2; the table's TRBD1 call for D was not verified on the DNA. TRBV21-1 is shown as a pseudogene. The CDR3 runs to 20 residues. CDR3 loop: CASSTGPRGPNRNANYGYTF. The CDR3 coding sequence is TGTGCCAGCAGCACTGGCCCAAGGGGCCCCAACCGAAACGCTAACTATGGCTACACCTTC.

The rearrangement uses TRBV3-1 (or the pseudogene TRBV3-2) and TRBJ1-2, with TRBD1 matching 9 bases. This CDR3 is 15 amino acids long. With 2 bases clipped from V and 4 bases from J, the junction kept 5 bases outside the gene matches. The germline gives CDR1 LGHDT, CDR2 YNNKEL (reference sequence). DNA for the CDR3: TGTGCCAGCAGCCAACCGACAGGGGGGAGCTATGGCTACACCTTC. Translated: CASSQPTGGSYGYTF.

The gene calls are TRBV3-1 (or the pseudogene TRBV3-2) and TRBJ2-5, with D maybe TRBD2 (5 bases). The CDR3 is 13 residues long. Between the trimmed V and J ends, which lost 1 base and 4 bases, there was a span of 7 bases. Germline V gene sequence: CDR1 LGHDT, CDR2 YNNKEL (reference sequence). The CDR3 sequence is CASSQAGLETQYF. The CDR3 DNA sequence: TGTGCCAGCAGCCAAGCGGGGTTAGAGACCCAGTACTTC.

This clone was seen a single time. The rearrangement links TRBV18 to TRBJ1-2; TRBD1 aligns across 10 bases. The germline CDR1 and CDR2 sequences are KGHSH and LQKENI. Trimming cost V 3 bases and J 8 bases; bases outside gene matches: 6. The CDR3 is made up of 14 amino acids. CDR3 amino acids: CASSPDRGHWGYTF. Here the CDR3 DNA reads TGTGCCAGCTCACCTGACAGGGGGCATTGGGGCTACACCTTC. The variable domain in full, completed from reference TRBV18 and TRBJ1-2, reads NAGVMQNPRHLVRRRGQEARLRCSPMKGHSHVYWYRQLPEEGLKFMVYLQKENIIDESGMPKERFSAEFPKEGPSILRIQQVVRGDSAAYFCASSPDRGHWGYTFGSGTRLTVV.

The V and J genes are TRBV6-2 or TRBV6-3 and TRBJ2-1; the match to TRBD2 covers 7 bases. The V gene end was trimmed by 3 bases and the J gene end by 10 bases; junction bases not matched to a gene: 18. CDR3 size: 17 residues. In germline, CDR1 is MNHEY, CDR2 SVGEGT. The CDR3 DNA reads TGTGCCAGCAGTTATTTGAGTAAGGGACTACCCACCCTAGAGCAGTTCTTC. As protein: CASSYLSKGLPTLEQFF.

The chain employs TRBV18 and TRBJ1-2, with 8 nucleotides matching TRBD1. Germline trimming cut 4 bases from V and 8 bases from J; bases unmatched to any gene: 9. CDR1 is KGHSH and CDR2 is LQKENI in the germline V gene. The CDR3 sequence is 14 residues long. The CDR3: CASSREDRAAGYTF. The CDR3 DNA reads TGTGCCAGCTCACGAGAGGACAGGGCGGCCGGCTACACCTTC.

This clone was seen just once. V gene TRBV2 combines with J gene TRBJ1-3; D perhaps matches TRBD1 (6 bases). Germline lookup yields CDR1 SNHLY and CDR2 FYNNEI. Trimming took off 8 bases at V and 4 bases at J, with 12 bases between the two ends. The length of the CDR3 is 13 residues. CDR3 residues: CASEQGFGNTIYF. Written as DNA, the CDR3 is TGTGCCAGCGAACAGGGATTCGGAAACACCATATATTTT.

The chain links TRBV29-1 to TRBJ1-2; a possible D gene is TRBD1 (5 bases). This CDR3 spans 14 amino acids. CDR1 and CDR2 from the germline V gene are SQVTM and ANQGSEA. V was clipped by 5 bases and J by 3 bases, with 16 bases between them. The DNA for the CDR3 is TGCAGCGTTCTGACCCTGGGGGGGGACTATGGCTACACCTTC. Translation: CSVLTLGGDYGYTF.